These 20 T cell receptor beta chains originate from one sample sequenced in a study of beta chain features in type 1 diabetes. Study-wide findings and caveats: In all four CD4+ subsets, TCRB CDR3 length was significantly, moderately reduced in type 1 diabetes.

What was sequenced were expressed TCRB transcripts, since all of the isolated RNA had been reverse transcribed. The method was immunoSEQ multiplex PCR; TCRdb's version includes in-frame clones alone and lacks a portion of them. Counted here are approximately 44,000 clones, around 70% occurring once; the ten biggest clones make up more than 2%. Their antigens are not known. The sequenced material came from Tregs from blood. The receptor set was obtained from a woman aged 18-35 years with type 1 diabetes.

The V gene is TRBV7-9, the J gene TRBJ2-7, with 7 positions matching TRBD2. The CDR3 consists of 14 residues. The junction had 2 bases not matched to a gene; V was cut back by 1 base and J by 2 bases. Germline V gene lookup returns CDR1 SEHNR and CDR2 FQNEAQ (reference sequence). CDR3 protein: CASSLGGGTYEQYF. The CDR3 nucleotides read TGTGCCAGCAGCTTAGGGGGAGGGACCTACGAGCAGTACTTC.

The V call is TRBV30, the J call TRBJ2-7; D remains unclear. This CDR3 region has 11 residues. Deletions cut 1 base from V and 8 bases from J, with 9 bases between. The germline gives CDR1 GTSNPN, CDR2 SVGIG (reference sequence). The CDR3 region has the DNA TGTGCCTGGAGTGCCCCTACGCAGCAGTACTTC. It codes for CAWSAPTQQYF.

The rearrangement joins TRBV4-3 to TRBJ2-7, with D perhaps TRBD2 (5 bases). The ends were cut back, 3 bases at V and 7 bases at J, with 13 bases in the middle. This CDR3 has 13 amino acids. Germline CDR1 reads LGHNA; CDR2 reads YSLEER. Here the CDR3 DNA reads TGCGCCAGCAGCCATGACGGGGTGGGAGAGCAGTACTTC. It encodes CASSHDGVGEQYF.

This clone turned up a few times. DNA for the CDR3: TGTGCCTGGAAGGTTTGGGGGCTAAACACTGAAGCTTTCTTT. It codes for CAWKVWGLNTEAFF. V and J are TRBV30 and TRBJ1-1, with a possible D match to TRBD1 (6 bases). CDR3 length: 14 amino acids. The ends were cut back, 4 bases at V and 2 bases at J, with 14 bases in the middle. Germline V CDR1 and CDR2: GTSNPN, SVGIG (reference sequence).

Here the CDR3 reads CASSLGAGATTDTQYF. CDR3 nucleotide sequence: TGTGCCAGCAGCTTAGGGGCAGGTGCCACCACAGATACGCAGTATTTT. This sequence joins TRBV7-2 and TRBJ2-3; D remains unclear. This CDR3 has 16 amino acids. CDR1 is SGHTA and CDR2 is FQGNSA in the germline V gene. V was clipped by 1 base and J by 2 bases, with 13 bases between them. The full variable domain, completed using reference TRBV7-2 and TRBJ2-3, is GAGVSQSPSNKVTEKGKDVELRCDPISGHTALYWYRQSLGQGLEFLIYFQGNSAPDKSGLPSDRFSAERTGGSVSTLTIQRTQQEDSAVYLCASSLGAGATTDTQYFGPGTRLTVL.

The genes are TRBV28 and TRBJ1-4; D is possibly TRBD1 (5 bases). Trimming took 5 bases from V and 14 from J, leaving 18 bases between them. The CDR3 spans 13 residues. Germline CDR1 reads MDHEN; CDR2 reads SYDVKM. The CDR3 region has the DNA TGTGCCAGCAGTCCACCCACAGGCGTTTATCTGTTTTTT. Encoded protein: CASSPPTGVYLFF.

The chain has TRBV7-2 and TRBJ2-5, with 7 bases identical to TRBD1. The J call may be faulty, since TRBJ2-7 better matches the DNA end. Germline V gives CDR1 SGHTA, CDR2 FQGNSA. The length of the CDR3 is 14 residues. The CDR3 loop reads CASSLAGGEDEQYF. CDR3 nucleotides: TGTGCCAGCAGCTTAGCAGGGGGCGAAGACGAGCAGTACTTC.

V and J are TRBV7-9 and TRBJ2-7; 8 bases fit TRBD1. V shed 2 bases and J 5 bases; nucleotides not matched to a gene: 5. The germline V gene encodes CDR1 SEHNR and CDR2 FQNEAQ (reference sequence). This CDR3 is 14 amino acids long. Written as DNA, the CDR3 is TGTGCCAGCAGCTTAAGACAGGGGTGGGACGAGCAGTACTTC. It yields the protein CASSLRQGWDEQYF.

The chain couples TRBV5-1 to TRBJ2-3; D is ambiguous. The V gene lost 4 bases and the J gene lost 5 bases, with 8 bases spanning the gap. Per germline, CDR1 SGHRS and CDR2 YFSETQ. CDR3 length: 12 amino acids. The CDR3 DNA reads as TGCGCCAGCAGCACAGTGGGAGATACGCAGTATTTT. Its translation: CASSTVGDTQYF.

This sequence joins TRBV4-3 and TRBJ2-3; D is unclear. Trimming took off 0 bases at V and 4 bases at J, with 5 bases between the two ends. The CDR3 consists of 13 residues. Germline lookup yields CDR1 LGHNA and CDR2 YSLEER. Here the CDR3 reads CASSQEASDTQYF. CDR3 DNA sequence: TGCGCCAGCAGCCAAGAGGCCTCAGATACGCAGTATTTT.

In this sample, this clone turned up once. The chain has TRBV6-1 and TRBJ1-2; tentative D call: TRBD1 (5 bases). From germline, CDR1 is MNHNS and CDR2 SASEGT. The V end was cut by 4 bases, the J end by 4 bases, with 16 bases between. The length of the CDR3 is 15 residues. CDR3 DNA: TGTGCCAGCAGTGTCATGGCGGGGGGTCTCTATGGCTACACCTTC. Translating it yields CASSVMAGGLYGYTF.

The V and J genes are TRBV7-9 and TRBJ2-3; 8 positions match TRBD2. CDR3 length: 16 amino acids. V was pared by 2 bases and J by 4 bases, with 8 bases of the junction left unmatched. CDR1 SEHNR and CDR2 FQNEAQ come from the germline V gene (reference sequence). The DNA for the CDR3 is TGTGCCAGCAGCTTAAGGGCTGGACTAGCCGCAGATACGCAGTATTTT. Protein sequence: CASSLRAGLAADTQYF.

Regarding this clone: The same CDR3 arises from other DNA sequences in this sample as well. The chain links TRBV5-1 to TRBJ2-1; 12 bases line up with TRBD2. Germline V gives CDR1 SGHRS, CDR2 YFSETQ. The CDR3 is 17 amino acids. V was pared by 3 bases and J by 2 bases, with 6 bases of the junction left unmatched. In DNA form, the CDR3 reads TGCGCCAGCAGCTCCCAAGGACTAGCGGGACCCTACAATGAGCAGTTCTTC. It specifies CASSSQGLAGPYNEQFF.

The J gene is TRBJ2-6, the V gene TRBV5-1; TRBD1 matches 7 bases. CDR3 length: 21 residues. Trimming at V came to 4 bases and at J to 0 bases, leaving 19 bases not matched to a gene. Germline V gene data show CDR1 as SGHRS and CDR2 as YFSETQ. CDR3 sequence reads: CASSQLRTRQGLLSGANVLTF. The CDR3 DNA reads TGCGCCAGCAGCCAACTTAGAACCCGACAGGGTTTGCTCTCTGGGGCCAACGTCCTGACTTTC.

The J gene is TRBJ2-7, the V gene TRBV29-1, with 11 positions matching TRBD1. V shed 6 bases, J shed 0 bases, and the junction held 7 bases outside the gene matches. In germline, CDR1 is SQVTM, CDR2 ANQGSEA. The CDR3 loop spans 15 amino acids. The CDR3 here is CSVAAGTGGSYEQYF. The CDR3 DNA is TGCAGCGTAGCCGCCGGGACAGGGGGCTCCTACGAGCAGTACTTC.

The CDR3 reads CASRLAGSNTGELFF. The DNA of the CDR3 is TGTGCCAGCAGGCTAGCGGGTTCGAACACCGGGGAGCTGTTTTTT. The V gene is TRBV6-5, the J gene TRBJ2-2; the match to TRBD2 covers 8 bases. V lost 6 bases to trimming and J lost 0 bases; unmatched junction nucleotides: 3. This CDR3 is 15 amino acids long. Germline lookup yields CDR1 MNHEY and CDR2 SVGAGI.

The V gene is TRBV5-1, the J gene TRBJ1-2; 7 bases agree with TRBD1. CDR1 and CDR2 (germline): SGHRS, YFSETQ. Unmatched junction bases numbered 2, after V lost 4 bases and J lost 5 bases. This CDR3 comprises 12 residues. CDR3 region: CASSEGQYGYTF. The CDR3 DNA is TGCGCCAGCAGCGAGGGACAGTATGGCTACACCTTC.

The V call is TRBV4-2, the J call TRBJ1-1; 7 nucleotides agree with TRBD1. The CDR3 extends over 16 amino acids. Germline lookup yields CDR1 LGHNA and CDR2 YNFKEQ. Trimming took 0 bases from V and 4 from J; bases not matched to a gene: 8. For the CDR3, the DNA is TGTGCCAGCAGCCAAGAGCCCCTGACAGGGACCACTGAAGCTTTCTTT. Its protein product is CASSQEPLTGTTEAFF.

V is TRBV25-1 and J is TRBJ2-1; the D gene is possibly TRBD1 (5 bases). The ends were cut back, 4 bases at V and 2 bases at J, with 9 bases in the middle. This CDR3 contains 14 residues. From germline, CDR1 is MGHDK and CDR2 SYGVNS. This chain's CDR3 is CASSGRGPYNEQFF. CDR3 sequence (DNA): TGTGCCAGCAGTGGAAGGGGCCCCTACAATGAGCAGTTCTTC.

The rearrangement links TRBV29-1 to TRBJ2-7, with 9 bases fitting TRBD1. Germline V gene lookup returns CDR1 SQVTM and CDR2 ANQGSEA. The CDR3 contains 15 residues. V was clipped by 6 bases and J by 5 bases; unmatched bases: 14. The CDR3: CSVVASGTGRHEQYF. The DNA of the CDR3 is TGCAGCGTCGTAGCCTCCGGGACAGGGAGACACGAGCAGTACTTC.